The 12 T cell receptor beta chains reported below all come from one sample, sequenced in a study of blood T cell repertoires in COVID-19. Sequencing used immunoSEQ multiplex PCR; TCRdb keeps in-frame clones, though not all of them. Among 15,000 to 20,000 clones listed, 78% were seen once. What was sequenced was peripheral blood. These receptors were collected from a man aged 60 to 69 with active or convalescent COVID-19.

The V call is TRBV24-1, the J call TRBJ1-2; D is possibly TRBD1 (5 bases). The CDR3 length is 16 residues. Germline CDR1 and CDR2: KGHDR and SFDVKD. With 4 bases removed from V and 1 base from J, the gap between germline ends came to 15 bases. The CDR3 region is CATSDFGGTGNYGYTF. For the CDR3, the DNA is TGTGCCACCAGTGACTTCGGAGGGACGGGTAACTATGGCTACACCTTC.

This clone was seen a single time. The chain uses TRBV6-5 and TRBJ2-7; 10 positions agree with TRBD1. Germline V CDR1 and CDR2: MNHEY, SVGAGI. The CDR3 has 15 amino acids. J gave up 5 bases and V 7 bases, and 11 bases lay outside the gene matches. For the CDR3, the DNA is TGTGCCAGCACCCCTTGGGGACAGGGGTTGAACGAGCAGTACTTC. Its protein is CASTPWGQGLNEQYF.

The rearrangement links TRBV6-5 to TRBJ1-2; 7 bases line up with TRBD1. CDR1 and CDR2 (germline): MNHEY, SVGAGI. This CDR3 has 14 residues. V gave up 0 bases and J gave up 7 bases; unmatched junction bases: 5. The CDR3 reads CASSYSTGVGGYTF. CDR3 nucleotide sequence: TGTGCCAGCAGTTACTCAACAGGGGTTGGTGGCTACACCTTC.

This sequence joins TRBV4-1 and TRBJ1-5, with TRBD1 matching over 7 bases. The CDR3 covers 15 residues. Germline trimming cut 1 base from V and 3 bases from J; bases unmatched to any gene: 3. CDR1 MGHRA and CDR2 YSYEKL come from the germline V gene. Here the CDR3 reads CASSQGQGVNQPQHF. CDR3 coding DNA: TGCGCCAGCAGCCAAGGACAGGGCGTCAATCAGCCCCAGCATTTT.

This clone was seen once. V and J are TRBV19 and TRBJ2-7, with D perhaps TRBD2 (6 bases). Trimming took off 10 bases at V and 1 base at J, with 17 bases between the two ends. The germline V gene has CDR1 LNHDA and CDR2 SQIVND (reference sequence). The CDR3 runs to 14 residues. This CDR3 reads CATSPTGTSYEQYF. CDR3 DNA sequence: TGTGCCACCAGCCCGACGGGGACTTCCTACGAGCAGTACTTC.

This clone was picked up one time. The V gene is TRBV18, the J gene TRBJ2-7; perhaps TRBD2 as D (6 bases). Trimming stripped 0 bases from V and 4 bases from J, with 13 bases between. The CDR3 is 15 amino acids. CDR1 is KGHSH, CDR2 LQKENI, per germline. DNA for the CDR3: TGTGCCAGCTCACCACCGGAGGGCACAGCTTACGAGCAGTACTTC. This translates into CASSPPEGTAYEQYF.

This clone was found once. The J gene is TRBJ1-4, the V gene TRBV2; a possible D gene is TRBD1 (6 bases). From germline, CDR1 is SNHLY and CDR2 FYNNEI. CDR3 length: 13 amino acids. The V end was cut by 8 bases, the J end by 4 bases, with 11 bases between. Here the CDR3 reads CASGGAINEKLFF. The CDR3 DNA follows: TGTGCCAGCGGGGGGGCTATTAATGAAAAACTGTTTTTT.

The CDR3 reads CASSHRGRDNEQFF. The CDR3 DNA sequence: TGTGCCAGCAGTCACAGGGGTAGGGACAATGAGCAGTTCTTC. The rearrangement uses TRBV27 and TRBJ2-1, with 7 bases fitting TRBD1. The CDR3 covers 14 residues. Losses at the gene ends were 5 bases for V and 5 bases for J; bases not matched to a gene: 6. Germline assignment: CDR1 MNHEY and CDR2 SMNVEV (reference sequence).

The chain uses TRBV2 and TRBJ2-5; tentative D call: TRBD2 (6 bases). This CDR3 is 14 amino acids long. The V gene's germline CDR1 is SNHLY and CDR2 FYNNEI. V was trimmed by 6 bases and J by 3 bases, leaving 14 bases between them. The CDR3 loop reads CASSPGASEETQYF. The CDR3, as DNA: TGTGCCAGCAGCCCCGGGGCTAGCGAAGAGACCCAGTACTTC.

The chain recombines TRBV11-3 with TRBJ2-1; D may be TRBD2 (6 bases). This CDR3 region has 14 residues. V lost 2 bases, J lost 5 bases, and 10 bases lay in between. The germline V gene encodes CDR1 SGHNT and CDR2 YENEEA. The CDR3 sequence is CASSLSREHNEQFF. Here the CDR3 DNA reads TGTGCCAGCAGCTTATCCCGGGAGCACAATGAGCAGTTCTTC.

This clone has more than one count but fewer than ten. The chain couples TRBV11-2 to TRBJ1-2; weak D call: TRBD1 (5 bases). V gave up 5 bases and J gave up 11 bases, with 15 bases separating them. The germline V gene encodes CDR1 SGHAT and CDR2 FQNNGV. The CDR3 spans 12 residues. This chain's CDR3 is CASSPNRGRYTF. CDR3 in DNA: TGTGCCAGCAGCCCCAATAGGGGAAGGTACACCTTC.

The chain joins TRBV6-1 to TRBJ1-1; D is unresolved. The germline V and J ends were trimmed by 2 bases and 6 bases, with 13 bases remaining between them. There are 14 residues in the CDR3. The germline CDR1 and CDR2 sequences are MNHNS and SASEGT. CDR3 coding DNA: TGTGCCAGCAGTGAACGTTGGGAGAGGGCTGAAGCTTTCTTT. This codes for CASSERWERAEAFF.